Each of the 24 T cell receptor beta chains below was sequenced from the same sample in a study of glioma-infiltrating T cells after dendritic cell vaccination. This table comes from immunoSEQ multiplex PCR, and its TCRdb copy is limited to in-frame clones, with some not included. The sample lists under 100,000 clones; over 75% were seen once. Sequencing used blood, obtained before dendritic cell vaccination. Receptors originate from a human donor with glioblastoma.

The rearrangement links TRBV19 to TRBJ1-2; 9 positions agree with TRBD1. The germline CDR1 and CDR2 sequences are LNHDA and SQIVND (reference sequence). This CDR3 comprises 14 residues. After removal of 5 bases from V and 8 bases from J, the junction contained 9 bases not matched to a gene. Written as DNA, the CDR3 is TGTGCCAGTAGTCTCCGGGACAGGGAGCGGGGCTACACCTTC. This codes for CASSLRDRERGYTF.

This chain connects TRBV5-1 to TRBJ2-1; 9 bases are shared with TRBD2. Germline V lookup: CDR1 SGHRS, CDR2 YFSETQ. V was pared by 1 base and J by 7 bases, with 6 bases of the junction left unmatched. The CDR3 has 15 residues. The CDR3 is CASSLLAGGQNEQFF. Here the CDR3 DNA reads TGCGCCAGCAGCTTGTTGGCGGGGGGGCAAAATGAGCAGTTCTTC.

As for this clone: The junction departs from the called germline gene at one end, perhaps through a read error. This sequence joins TRBV9 and TRBJ2-3; 9 nucleotides line up with TRBD2. This CDR3 spans 17 amino acids. The germline V gene encodes CDR1 SGDLS and CDR2 YYNGEE. The CDR3 sequence: CASSVRVAGEGSDTRYF. DNA for the CDR3: TGTGCCAGCAGCGTACGAGTAGCGGGAGAGGGATCAGATACGCGGTATTTT.

The chain links TRBV7-8 to TRBJ2-2, with D perhaps matching TRBD1 (6 bases). The CDR3 totals 19 residues. The germline V gene encodes CDR1 SGHVS and CDR2 FQNEAQ. V was clipped by 5 bases and J by 0 bases, with 22 bases between them. CDR3 nucleotides: TGTGCCAGCAGCACTCTTCTAGGGCGAGGGGGAACGAACACCGGGGAGCTGTTTTTT. It is translated as CASSTLLGRGGTNTGELFF.

CDR3 DNA: TGTGCCAGCAGGGCAGGGGGGCTTACGCAGTATTTT. Translated: CASRAGGLTQYF. The V call is TRBV6-5, the J call TRBJ2-3; maybe TRBD1 (7 bases). In germline, CDR1 is MNHEY, CDR2 SVGAGI. The germline V and J ends were trimmed by 6 bases and 8 bases, with 12 bases remaining between them. The CDR3 sequence is 12 residues long.

This clone appeared a single time. The genes are TRBV6-5 and TRBJ2-7; TRBD2 matches at 9 bases. Looked up from germline, CDR1 is MNHEY and CDR2 is SVGAGI. Trimming removed 4 bases from V and 5 bases from J; junction bases left unmatched: 12. The CDR3 spans 16 residues. The CDR3 DNA reads as TGTGCCAGCAGTTTTTCGCTAGCGGGGACCGGGGACGAGCAGTACTTC. The encoded protein is CASSFSLAGTGDEQYF.

J is TRBJ1-5 and V is TRBV27, with D possibly being TRBD1 (5 bases). CDR3 length: 19 amino acids. Per germline, CDR1 MNHEY and CDR2 SMNVEV (reference sequence). V lost 5 bases and J 1 base, leaving 24 bases between the germline ends. The CDR3 region is CASSQLSRGGAGSNQPQHF. The CDR3 coding sequence is TGTGCCAGCAGTCAGCTCTCTCGCGGTGGGGCGGGAAGCAATCAGCCCCAGCATTTT.

The chain carries TRBV13 and TRBJ1-5, with a tentative D call TRBD1 (6 bases). The germline gives CDR1 PRHDT, CDR2 FYEKMQ (reference sequence). The CDR3 extends over 17 amino acids. Trimming left V 0 bases short and J 6 bases short, with 18 bases between. The CDR3 nucleotides read TGTGCCAGCAGCTTAGGCTTGGGGCAGGGGACCGGTCAGCCCCAGCATTTT. Its protein product is CASSLGLGQGTGQPQHF.

The rearrangement uses TRBV7-8 and TRBJ1-3, with D perhaps TRBD1 (6 bases). Trimming stripped 5 bases from V and 3 bases from J, with 8 bases between. The CDR3 sequence is 13 residues long. The germline CDR1 and CDR2 sequences are SGHVS and FQNEAQ. CDR3 bases: TGTGCCAGCAGCCTACAGGGTGGAAACACCATATATTTT. This codes for CASSLQGGNTIYF.

The chain recombines TRBV6-1 with TRBJ2-7; perhaps TRBD2 as D (5 bases). The CDR3 totals 13 residues. Germline assignment: CDR1 MNHNS and CDR2 SASEGT. Trimming cost V 7 bases and J 2 bases, with 12 bases left between them. CDR3 sequence: CASKPRGAYEQYF. CDR3 sequence (DNA): TGTGCCAGCAAGCCCCGGGGAGCCTACGAGCAGTACTTC.

This chain links TRBV6-1 with TRBJ1-3; D is undetermined. Trimming removed 1 base at V and 5 bases at J, with 9 bases between. This CDR3 is built from 14 residues. The germline V gene has CDR1 MNHNS and CDR2 SASEGT. The CDR3 region is CASSEVRVRNTIYF. The CDR3 DNA follows: TGTGCCAGCAGTGAAGTGAGGGTCAGAAACACCATATATTTT.

The chain uses TRBV15 and TRBJ1-6; TRBD1 matches 7 bases. J gave up 6 bases and V 3 bases, and 11 bases lay outside the gene matches. The CDR3 covers 17 residues. Per the germline V gene, CDR1 is LNHNV and CDR2 is YYDKDF (reference sequence). The CDR3 reads CATSREPTGARNSPLHF. DNA for the CDR3: TGTGCCACCAGCAGGGAACCAACAGGGGCCCGTAATTCACCCCTCCACTTT.

V and J are TRBV5-6 and TRBJ2-3; 9 nucleotides line up with TRBD2. Germline-derived CDR1 and CDR2 are SGHDT and YYEEEE. This CDR3 comprises 14 residues. J gave up 4 bases and V 1 base, and 1 base lay outside the gene matches. CDR3 protein: CASSLLAGSDTQYF. The CDR3 nucleotides read TGTGCCAGCAGCTTGCTAGCGGGGTCAGATACGCAGTATTTT.

The chain has TRBV7-9 and TRBJ2-2, with 9 bases aligning to TRBD2. The CDR3 loop spans 16 amino acids. Germline CDR1 and CDR2: SEHNR and FQNEAQ (reference sequence). Unmatched junction bases numbered 6, after V lost 5 bases and J lost 2 bases. The CDR3, as DNA: TGTGCCAGCAGCCATAGCGGGGGAGCAAACACCGGGGAGCTGTTTTTT. The encoded protein is CASSHSGGANTGELFF.

V is TRBV11-3 and J is TRBJ1-1, with a possible D match to TRBD1 (6 bases). V lost 3 bases to trimming and J lost 4 bases, with 15 bases between them. Per germline, CDR1 SGHNT and CDR2 YENEEA. There are 15 residues in the CDR3. CDR3 amino acids: CASSFRQAEGTEAFF. In nucleotides, the CDR3 is TGTGCCAGCAGCTTTCGACAGGCCGAGGGCACTGAAGCTTTCTTT. The full variable domain, rest sourced from reference TRBV11-3 and TRBJ1-1, is EAGVVQSPRYKIIEKKQPVAFWCNPISGHNTLYWYLQNLGQGPELLIRYENEEAVDDSQLPKDRFSAERLKGVDSTLKIQPAELGDSAVYLCASSFRQAEGTEAFFGQGTRLTVV.

This chain joins TRBV7-9 and TRBJ2-1; 10 nucleotides agree with TRBD2. V trimming: 0 bases; J trimming: 7 bases; junction bases outside the gene matches: 3. The length of the CDR3 is 15 residues. CDR1 and CDR2 (germline): SEHNR, FQNEAQ (reference sequence). The CDR3 region is CASSLAAGGWNEQFF. As DNA, the CDR3 is TGTGCCAGCAGCTTAGCAGCGGGGGGGTGGAATGAGCAGTTCTTC.

The chain has TRBV2 and TRBJ2-5; 8 bases line up with TRBD2. V lost 3 bases, J lost 2 bases, and 8 bases stayed unmatched. The CDR3 contains 16 residues. From germline, CDR1 is SNHLY and CDR2 FYNNEI. The DNA of the CDR3 is TGTGCCAGCAGTGAGTCGCGGTCTAGCGGGCAAGAGACCCAGTACTTC. Protein product: CASSESRSSGQETQYF.

The rearrangement links TRBV9 to TRBJ1-1, with a tentative D call TRBD1 (5 bases). The CDR3 is 13 amino acids. Looked up from germline, CDR1 is SGDLS and CDR2 is YYNGEE. The germline V and J ends were trimmed by 0 bases and 10 bases, with 13 bases remaining between them. CDR3 in amino acids: CASSVGPTELAFF. The CDR3, as DNA: TGTGCCAGCAGCGTAGGACCGACAGAGCTAGCTTTCTTT.

The gene calls are TRBV6-6 and TRBJ2-5; no clear D. The V gene's germline CDR1 is MNHNY and CDR2 SVGAGI (reference sequence). Trimming took 2 bases from V and 1 from J, leaving 8 bases between them. The CDR3 runs 14 residues. The chain's CDR3 is CASSYIGSQETQYF. The CDR3, as DNA: TGTGCCAGCAGTTACATCGGGTCCCAAGAGACCCAGTACTTC.

This clone was picked up a small number of times. This chain links TRBV27 with TRBJ2-7; unclear D gene. The germline gives CDR1 MNHEY, CDR2 SMNVEV (reference sequence). The CDR3 runs 16 residues. V lost 6 bases, J lost 1 base, and 19 bases lay in between. The CDR3 DNA reads TGTGCCAGCAGCTCTGGGCAGCAACTTGGGTCCTACGAGCAGTACTTC. As protein: CASSSGQQLGSYEQYF.

J is TRBJ2-7 and V is TRBV5-4; 7 nucleotides align to TRBD2. V was clipped by 6 bases and J by 0 bases; unmatched bases: 15. CDR3 length equals 17 residues. Per the germline V gene, CDR1 is SGHNT and CDR2 is YYREEE (reference sequence). Written as DNA, the CDR3 is TGTGCCAGCACCCCATCTAGCGGTCCCCTCGGCTCCTACGAGCAGTACTTC. Protein sequence: CASTPSSGPLGSYEQYF.

The V gene is TRBV7-8, the J gene TRBJ2-2; D is possibly TRBD2 (6 bases). CDR1 and CDR2 (germline): SGHVS, FQNEAQ. Trimming stripped 1 base from V and 7 bases from J, with 16 bases between. This CDR3 contains 16 residues. CDR3 coding DNA: TGTGCCAGCAGCTTAGTTCCGGGACGGGGGTACGGGGAGCTGTTTTTT. As protein: CASSLVPGRGYGELFF.

The chain combines TRBV19 with TRBJ1-6; D is possibly TRBD1 (5 bases). Trimming cost V 3 bases and J 9 bases, with 12 bases left between them. Germline assignment: CDR1 LNHDA and CDR2 SQIVND (reference sequence). This CDR3 comprises 14 residues. In DNA, the CDR3 is TGTGCCAGTAGTATGGGCAAGGGGTCTTCACCCCTCCACTTT. Protein product: CASSMGKGSSPLHF.

The V gene is TRBV6-5, the J gene TRBJ1-2; TRBD1 aligns across 8 bases. The CDR3 consists of 13 residues. The germline V gene has CDR1 MNHEY and CDR2 SVGAGI. V was clipped by 7 bases and J by 4 bases; unmatched bases: 5. The CDR3 is CASNTGTGYGYTF. CDR3 nucleotide sequence: TGTGCCAGCAACACCGGGACAGGCTATGGCTACACCTTC.